A single sample is the source of the 22 T cell receptor beta chains below, sequenced in a study of T cell repertoires in cytomegalovirus infection. Each CDR3 protein gets one entry after TCRdb re-called the reads with MiXCR. This sample carries roughly 350,000 distinct CDR3 sequences, about 35% of them seen once, and the ten largest clones take about 13%. Antigens of these TCRs are unknown. The sample consisted of cultured PBMCs, taken from culture after CMV antigen stimulation. The receptors derive from a human donor in good health (CMV status not recorded). Some clones in this sample may be carry-over from other donors' samples.

The gene calls are TRBV7-9 and TRBJ2-1; TRBD1 matches at 7 bases. V trimming: 1 base; J trimming: 8 bases; junction bases outside the gene matches: 5. The CDR3 extends over 14 amino acids. Germline V gives CDR1 SEHNR, CDR2 FQNEAQ (reference sequence). CDR3: CASSLVPDRDEQFF. The DNA for the CDR3 is TGTGCCAGCAGCTTAGTCCCCGACAGGGATGAGCAGTTCTTC.

The chain employs TRBV30 and TRBJ1-1; D is unclear. The CDR3 covers 13 residues. V was clipped by 4 bases and J by 0 bases, with 9 bases between them. The germline V gene encodes CDR1 GTSNPN and CDR2 SVGIG (reference sequence). The DNA of the CDR3 is TGTGCCTGGAATGATTTCATGAACACTGAAGCTTTCTTT. This translates into CAWNDFMNTEAFF.

The chain couples TRBV4-3 to TRBJ2-7; D unclear. Germline CDR1 is LGHNA and CDR2 is YSLEER. The CDR3 is 15 amino acids. The ends were cut back, 1 base at V and 1 base at J, with 11 bases in the middle. CDR3 loop: CASSQGWWASYEQYF. The CDR3 nucleotides read TGCGCCAGCAGCCAAGGGTGGTGGGCGTCCTACGAGCAGTACTTC.

This clonotype was detected only a few times. The V call is TRBV7-3, the J call TRBJ1-1, with 9 bases lining up with TRBD1. The length of the CDR3 is 13 residues. J gave up 1 base and V 8 bases, and 2 bases lay outside the gene matches. Looked up from germline, CDR1 is SGHTA and CDR2 is FQGTGA. CDR3 coding DNA: TGTGCCAGCGGACAGGGGACGAACACTGAAGCTTTCTTT. It encodes CASGQGTNTEAFF.

The V call is TRBV20-1, the J call TRBJ2-5, with D unresolved. V was pared by 1 base and J by 2 bases, with 11 bases between. This CDR3 region has 14 residues. Germline V gene sequence: CDR1 DFQATT, CDR2 SNEGSKA (reference sequence). DNA for the CDR3: TGCAGTGCTAGAGTTGGAGTCGCGCAAGAGACCCAGTACTTC. This codes for CSARVGVAQETQYF.

Only a few counts were recorded for this clonotype. The rearrangement uses TRBV4-1 and TRBJ2-3; TRBD1 matches 11 bases. The CDR3 has 16 amino acids. Germline-derived CDR1 and CDR2 are MGHRA and YSYEKL. The V segment lost 4 bases and the J segment 2 bases; nucleotides outside the gene matches: 5. The CDR3 loop reads CASSRGQGETTDTQYF. The CDR3 DNA reads as TGCGCCAGCAGCCGGGGACAGGGGGAAACCACAGATACGCAGTATTTT.

In this sample, this clonotype turned up a few times. The CDR3 DNA sequence: TGTGCCAGCGTCGTCCTGGCGGGGACAGATACGCAGTATTTT. It encodes CASVVLAGTDTQYF. The V gene is TRBV7-9, the J gene TRBJ2-3; D might be TRBD2 (6 bases). The germline CDR1 and CDR2 sequences are SEHNR and FQNEAQ (reference sequence). The germline V and J ends were trimmed by 8 bases and 3 bases, with 15 bases remaining between them. The CDR3 contains 14 residues. Complete variable domain (other parts from reference TRBV7-9 and TRBJ2-3): DTGVSQNPRHKITKRGQNVTFRCDPISEHNRLYWYRQTLGQGPEFLTYFQNEAQLEKSRLLSDRFSAERPKGSFSTLEIQRTEQGDSAMYLCASVVLAGTDTQYFGPGTRLTVL.

The V gene is TRBV29-1, the J gene TRBJ1-1; D perhaps matches TRBD1 (6 bases). Germline CDR1 is SQVTM and CDR2 is ANQGSEA. Trimming stripped 4 bases from V and 6 bases from J, with 21 bases between. The CDR3 runs 15 residues. The CDR3 reads CSVGHGGGGRPEAFF. In nucleotides, the CDR3 is TGCAGCGTTGGGCATGGGGGGGGGGGGCGGCCTGAAGCTTTCTTT.

This clonotype was seen once. The junction does not match germline at one end; this may be a read error. This chain joins TRBV5-3 and TRBJ2-7, with D perhaps being TRBD1 or TRBD2 (6 bases each). TRBV5-3 is flagged as an ORF with uncertain function. The CDR3 is 13 amino acids. CDR3 residues: CASSFGGPGEQYF. The DNA of the CDR3 is TGTGCCAGCAGCTTTGGGGGGCCGGGCGAGCAGTACTTC.

With regard to this clonotype: An end of the junction differs from the germline gene, which may be a read error. V is TRBV4-1 and J is TRBJ1-5, with D maybe TRBD1 (5 bases). Germline assignment: CDR1 MGHRA and CDR2 YSYEKL. CDR3 length: 15 residues. In DNA form, the CDR3 reads TGTGCCAGCAGCCAAGATTTTCTAGGGGATCAGCCCCAGCATTTT. Encoded protein: CASSQDFLGDQPQHF.

This clonotype was counted a few times. The V and J genes are TRBV6-5 and TRBJ2-2; no definite D call. The length of the CDR3 is 13 residues. V was shortened by 6 bases and J by 6 bases, with 11 bases between the two germline ends. Germline CDR1 and CDR2: MNHEY and SVGAGI. The CDR3 is CASRPNSPGELFF. The CDR3 nucleotides read TGTGCCAGCAGGCCGAATTCACCCGGGGAGCTGTTTTTT.

This clonotype has ten or more counts. The CDR3 bases are TGTGCCAGCATTCGGAGCGGGGAGTTGGCCTACAATGAGCAGTTCTTC. Protein sequence: CASIRSGELAYNEQFF. The chain combines TRBV28 with TRBJ2-1, with 7 nucleotides matching TRBD2. The CDR3 totals 16 residues. Losses at the gene ends were 7 bases for V and 2 bases for J; bases not matched to a gene: 11. The germline gives CDR1 MDHEN, CDR2 SYDVKM.

A remark on this clonotype: With a much larger clone just one base away, this may be a read error. The chain employs TRBV7-6 and TRBJ2-3; no clear D. V lost 0 bases to trimming and J lost 1 base, with 5 bases between them. This CDR3 region has 14 residues. Germline lookup yields CDR1 SGHVS and CDR2 FNYEAQ. CDR3 sequence reads: CASSLAERTDTQYF. The CDR3 bases are TGTGCCAGCAGCTTAGCAGAGCGCACAGATACGCAGTATTTT.

The gene calls are TRBV20-1 and TRBJ2-7; 8 nucleotides match TRBD2. V trimming: 6 bases; J trimming: 4 bases; junction bases outside the gene matches: 8. This CDR3 spans 13 amino acids. The germline gives CDR1 DFQATT, CDR2 SNEGSKA (reference sequence). The CDR3 DNA follows: TGCAGTGCCCCGGGACTAGTGACTTACGAGCAGTACTTC. This sequence encodes CSAPGLVTYEQYF.

V and J are TRBV4-3 and TRBJ2-1; D is unclear. The CDR3 covers 15 residues. Germline assignment: CDR1 LGHNA and CDR2 YSLEER. Trimming took off 0 bases at V and 3 bases at J, with 9 bases between the two ends. The chain's CDR3 is CASSQDAVNYNEQFF. CDR3 bases: TGCGCCAGCAGCCAAGATGCCGTAAACTACAATGAGCAGTTCTTC.

This clonotype has a count of ten or more. V and J are TRBV7-2 and TRBJ2-1, with 9 bases identical to TRBD2. Germline CDR1 is SGHTA and CDR2 is FQGNSA. V lost 5 bases, J lost 10 bases, and 6 bases stayed unmatched. This CDR3 region has 13 residues. CDR3 in amino acids: CASSAQLAGEQFF. For the CDR3, the DNA is TGTGCCAGCAGCGCACAGCTAGCGGGAGAGCAGTTCTTC.

This sequence joins TRBV19 and TRBJ1-2; unclear D gene. Trimming took off 4 bases at V and 1 base at J, with 10 bases between the two ends. Germline CDR1 is LNHDA and CDR2 is SQIVND (reference sequence). CDR3 size: 14 residues. The CDR3 sequence: CASSKSPINYGYTF. CDR3 coding DNA: TGTGCCAGTAGTAAAAGCCCGATTAACTATGGCTACACCTTC.

This clonotype was recorded many times. The chain couples TRBV4-3 to TRBJ1-6; D is unresolved. Germline CDR1 LGHNA, CDR2 YSLEER. Trimming took 4 bases from V and 5 from J, leaving 6 bases between them. There are 13 residues in the CDR3. This chain's CDR3 is CASSPENNSPLHF. For the CDR3, the DNA is TGCGCCAGCAGCCCGGAGAATAATTCACCCCTCCACTTT.

The sample holds many counts of this clonotype. V and J are TRBV7-9 and TRBJ2-1; D might be TRBD2 (6 bases). From germline, CDR1 is SEHNR and CDR2 FQNEAQ (reference sequence). The CDR3 runs 16 residues. V lost 1 base and J lost 0, with 10 bases in between. CDR3 residues: CASSLGTGLSYNEQFF. The CDR3 DNA is TGTGCCAGCAGCTTAGGGACGGGACTCTCCTACAATGAGCAGTTCTTC.

This clonotype was observed a handful of times. V usage is TRBV5-8 and J usage is TRBJ1-1; the match to TRBD1 covers 7 bases. V lost 6 bases to trimming and J lost 1 base; unmatched junction nucleotides: 9. The germline gives CDR1 SGHTS, CDR2 YDEGEE. The CDR3 totals 15 residues. The CDR3 DNA reads TGTGCCAGCATCGAACAGGGGATGAGGAACACTGAAGCTTTCTTT. Amino acids: CASIEQGMRNTEAFF.

The V and J genes are TRBV20-1 and TRBJ1-4; D gene uncertain. The CDR3 runs 11 residues. V was pared by 6 bases and J by 7 bases, with 9 bases between. In germline, CDR1 is DFQATT, CDR2 SNEGSKA (reference sequence). The CDR3 is CSAAPGEKLFF. CDR3 sequence (DNA): TGCAGTGCCGCCCCCGGTGAAAAACTGTTTTTT.

This clonotype was picked up a small number of times. V gene TRBV7-9 combines with J gene TRBJ2-7; 8 positions agree with TRBD1. The junction had 8 bases not matched to a gene; V was cut back by 6 bases and J by 7 bases. The CDR3 is made up of 13 amino acids. Germline V CDR1 and CDR2: SEHNR, FQNEAQ (reference sequence). The CDR3 nucleotides read TGTGCCAGCAGACCCACAGGGGGAAGTGAGCAGTACTTC. It is translated as CASRPTGGSEQYF.